This is a list of T cell receptor beta chains from one sample in a study of T cell repertoires in cytomegalovirus infection. Antigens for these TCRs are unknown. TCRdb ran MiXCR on the reads and lists one entry per CDR3 protein. The data contain approximately 280,000 distinct CDR3 sequences, 20% to 25% of them singletons. The material sequenced was cultured PBMCs, taken from culture after CMV antigen stimulation. The source of these receptors is a human donor in good health (CMV status not recorded). Some clones in this sample may be carry-over from other donors' samples. CDR3s include the opening cysteine and the closing phenylalanine or tryptophan. Fields, in order: J gene, clone size, V gene, CDR3 protein. Only some rows state a clone size, as once, few, many or a class for expanded clones.

TRBJ2-2 | . | TRBV3-1 | CASSRLRELFF
TRBJ1-5 | many | TRBV7-8 | CASSLLPMTGRNQPQHF
TRBJ1-4 | . | TRBV5-4 | CASSSVGSTNEKLFF
TRBJ1-5 | few | TRBV12-3/TRBV12-4 | CASSPGAGNQPQHF
TRBJ2-3 | many | TRBV13 | CASSAGDTQYF
TRBJ2-4 | . | TRBV7-2 | CASSPRDRFTKNIQYF
TRBJ1-5 | few | TRBV10-3 | CAISEVGTLSNQPQHF
TRBJ2-1 | many | TRBV4-3 | CASSPLASSYNEQFF
TRBJ2-7 | . | TRBV28 | CASGTSGILIVQYF
TRBJ2-3 | few | TRBV12-3/TRBV12-4 | CASRSSGREGTDTQYF
TRBJ2-2 | many | TRBV7-2 | CASSSRALGTGELFF
TRBJ2-6 | many | TRBV7-2 | CASSLLFREGRSGANVLTF
TRBJ2-7 | many | TRBV7-2 | CASSLGRRGVEQYF
TRBJ1-3 | . | TRBV7-9 | CASSPYGQGAGNTIYF
TRBJ1-5 | . | TRBV6-2/TRBV6-3 | CASSYSESSNQPQHF
TRBJ2-2 | many | TRBV7-2 | CASSPGTVNTGELFF
TRBJ2-1 | few | TRBV9 | CASTPRPEPYNEQFF
TRBJ2-5 | . | TRBV7-2 | CDSSSGLAEETQYF
TRBJ2-7 | . | TRBV4-1 | CASSLQRSYEQYF
TRBJ2-3 | . | TRBV2 | CASSLGPASTDTQYF
TRBJ2-1 | . | TRBV12-3/TRBV12-4 | CASSRDRGTYNEQFF
TRBJ2-1 | few | TRBV20-1 | CSAASGSSYNEQFF
TRBJ2-4 | . | TRBV12-3/TRBV12-4 | CASTNTGVENIQYF
TRBJ1-2 | many | TRBV7-2 | CASKVTGANYGYTF
TRBJ2-3 | few | TRBV12-5 | CASGLPDTQYF
TRBJ2-3 | . | TRBV7-2 | CASSLVISGITDTQYF
TRBJ2-1 | few | TRBV11-2 | CASSLGAGTNNEQFF
TRBJ2-7 | . | TRBV4-1 | CASSTRAYISYEQYF
TRBJ2-5 | . | TRBV24-1 | CATGALAGETQYF
TRBJ2-7 | many | TRBV7-2 | CASSFSGGTYEQYF
TRBJ2-2 | . | TRBV7-8 | CASSRQLAGGRNTGELFF
TRBJ2-5 | . | TRBV28 | CASSFTLKTQETQYF
TRBJ1-1 | . | TRBV9 | CASSVAGGVAEAFF
TRBJ2-2 | . | TRBV7-9 | CASAREGIGELFF
TRBJ2-1 | once | TRBV7-2 | CASSRAGGLAGLEQFF
TRBJ2-1 | . | TRBV7-2 | CASSQERLRYNEQFF
TRBJ1-3 | few | TRBV6-5 | CASSYSGTGLLSGNTIYF
TRBJ2-6 | many | TRBV7-2 | CASSLPKGAGANVLTF
TRBJ2-2 | . | TRBV6-4 | CAIPPGLRAGELFF
TRBJ2-2 | many | TRBV9 | CASSVGGRNTGELFF
TRBJ1-1 | many | TRBV7-8 | CASSEQLIDLNTEAFF
TRBJ2-1 | . | TRBV20-1 | CSASGRVNEQFF
TRBJ2-5 | many | TRBV7-8 | CASSLNQEGSQYF
TRBJ2-1 | few | TRBV18 | CASSPISTGSSGNEQFF
TRBJ1-1 | many | TRBV7-8 | CASSPGQTNTEAFF
TRBJ2-3 | few | TRBV7-9 | CASSSLSARDTQYF
TRBJ2-5 | . | TRBV30 | CAWRGQGTQETQYF
TRBJ2-3 | many | TRBV4-2 | CASSQDNPGSLSGTDTQYF
TRBJ2-1 | few | TRBV5-1 | CASSLAVDSYNEQFF
TRBJ2-1 | few | TRBV10-3 | CAISGGTMSNEQFF
TRBJ2-7 | . | TRBV4-3 | CASSQDLAGGPYSYEQYF
TRBJ2-1 | few | TRBV7-2 | CASSLARGRGSYNEQFF
TRBJ1-5 | many | TRBV7-2 | CASSERDSQPQHF
TRBJ2-1 | . | TRBV7-6 | CASSSNSAEQFF
TRBJ2-1 | . | TRBV24-1 | CATGLAAYNEQFF
TRBJ2-3 | . | TRBV20-1 | CSARDLDRGRIIADTQYF
TRBJ2-5 | . | TRBV20-1 | CSAMKVAGGQETQYF